Listed here are 22 T cell receptor beta chains from one sample, sequenced in a study of T cells in Graves' hyperthyroidism and ophthalmopathy. RNA transcripts yielded amplified TCR beta CDR3 regions. Carried out on the TCR CDR3, a first-round RT-PCR used the HTBI primer set. TCRdb reanalysed the multiplex PCR reads using MiXCR and keeps one entry per CDR3 protein. The table includes about 350,000 distinct CDR3 sequences, 14% detected once. Sequences were obtained from blood. Receptors were obtained from a woman in her twenties or thirties with Graves' hyperthyroidism.

This clonotype was detected ten times or more. This CDR3 is CASSFLQGAGETQYF. The CDR3 DNA follows: TGTGCCAGCAGTTTCCTACAGGGGGCGGGAGAGACCCAGTACTTC. The gene calls are TRBV6-1 and TRBJ2-5, with 9 bases identical to TRBD1. V dropped 5 bases and J dropped 4; count of bases not matched to a gene: 8. CDR3 length: 15 residues. Germline V CDR1 and CDR2: MNHNS, SASEGT.

As DNA, the CDR3 is TGCAGTGCTAGAGAATGGACAGGGGAAAACGAGCAGTACTTC. As protein: CSAREWTGENEQYF. The V and J genes are TRBV20-1 and TRBJ2-7, with 9 bases identical to TRBD1. CDR1 and CDR2 (germline): DFQATT, SNEGSKA (reference sequence). The CDR3 is 14 amino acids. Trimming at V came to 0 bases and at J to 5 bases, leaving 5 bases not matched to a gene.

This rearrangement joins TRBV7-9 to TRBJ2-3; unclear D gene. CDR1 and CDR2 from the germline V gene are SEHNR and FQNEAQ (reference sequence). CDR3 size: 14 residues. Trimming pared 3 bases from V and 2 bases from J, leaving 9 bases between. CDR3 residues: CASSFLLLTDTQYF. The CDR3 coding sequence is TGTGCCAGCAGCTTCCTCCTACTCACAGATACGCAGTATTTT.

This clonotype was picked up many times. The genes are TRBV6-1 and TRBJ2-7; a weak D match, TRBD2 (7 bases). Germline V lookup: CDR1 MNHNS, CDR2 SASEGT. Trimming stripped 5 bases from V and 7 bases from J, with 18 bases between. CDR3 length equals 14 residues. The CDR3 DNA follows: TGTGCCAGCAGTATGGGGCTGGGGGGGCGAGAGCAGTACTTC. Translation: CASSMGLGGREQYF.

This rearrangement joins TRBV11-2 to TRBJ2-7, with D uncertain. Germline V gene data show CDR1 as SGHAT and CDR2 as FQNNGV. The CDR3 spans 15 residues. With 3 bases removed from V and 0 bases from J, the gap between germline ends came to 12 bases. As DNA, the CDR3 is TGTGCCAGCAGCTTCTCACGAGGTCTCTCCTACGAGCAGTACTTC. Protein: CASSFSRGLSYEQYF.

The chain joins TRBV11-2 to TRBJ1-1; possibly TRBD1 for D (6 bases). The V gene's germline CDR1 is SGHAT and CDR2 FQNNGV. This CDR3 spans 14 amino acids. Trimming removed 4 bases from V and 2 bases from J, with 11 bases in between. CDR3 sequence reads: CASSWGPGNTEAFF. As DNA, the CDR3 is TGTGCCAGCAGCTGGGGGCCGGGTAACACTGAAGCTTTCTTT.

The chain joins TRBV5-1 to TRBJ2-7; tentatively, D is TRBD2 (6 bases). Germline V lookup: CDR1 SGHRS, CDR2 YFSETQ. The CDR3 extends over 14 amino acids. Trimming cost V 4 bases and J 6 bases, with 17 bases left between them. In nucleotides, the CDR3 is TGCGCCAGCAGCCCGGGCGGGACTCCGCGCGAGCAGTACTTC. Residues: CASSPGGTPREQYF.

This clonotype has ten or more counts. The chain couples TRBV2 to TRBJ2-1, with 10 bases identical to TRBD2. Trimming took 6 bases from V and 2 from J; bases not matched to a gene: 4. In germline, CDR1 is SNHLY, CDR2 FYNNEI. The CDR3 loop spans 15 amino acids. This CDR3 is CASSRAGGPYNEQFF. As DNA, the CDR3 is TGTGCCAGCAGCCGAGCGGGAGGGCCCTACAATGAGCAGTTCTTC.

The chain employs TRBV20-1 and TRBJ1-1, with D maybe TRBD1 (6 bases). The CDR3 consists of 12 residues. The germline V gene has CDR1 DFQATT and CDR2 SNEGSKA (reference sequence). Trimming shortened V by 6 bases and J by 7 bases, and 15 bases separated the two germline ends. In DNA, the CDR3 is TGCAGTGCGAGACCGACAGGCCTTGAAGCTTTCTTT. It translates to CSARPTGLEAFF.

V gene TRBV19 combines with J gene TRBJ1-5; 10 nucleotides match TRBD1. Germline V gene data show CDR1 as LNHDA and CDR2 as SQIVND (reference sequence). After removal of 3 bases from V and 3 bases from J, the junction contained 5 bases not matched to a gene. The CDR3 is made up of 16 amino acids. The CDR3 DNA is TGTGCCAGTAGTATCCCCGGGACAGGGGTCAATCAGCCCCAGCATTTT. Its protein product is CASSIPGTGVNQPQHF.

The sample holds many counts of this clonotype. The chain is built from TRBV7-8 and TRBJ2-2; D is unclear. Per the germline V gene, CDR1 is SGHVS and CDR2 is FQNEAQ. The CDR3 covers 14 residues. V lost 5 bases, J lost 5 bases, and 12 bases lay in between. The CDR3 sequence is CASSLAARTGELFF. CDR3 nucleotides: TGTGCCAGCAGCCTCGCGGCTCGGACCGGGGAGCTGTTTTTT.

This clonotype was observed many times. At one of its ends the junction is not consistent with the germline gene, which may arise from a read error. J is TRBJ2-1 and V is TRBV11-2; D is unresolved. This CDR3 has 13 amino acids. Germline V gene lookup returns CDR1 SGHAT and CDR2 FQNNGV. CDR3 amino acids: CAGSLAGLNEQFF. The CDR3 nucleotides read TGTGCCGGCAGCTTAGCCGGGCTAAATGAGCAGTTCTTC.

This clonotype has just a few counts. The chain links TRBV30 to TRBJ2-5, with 8 bases identical to TRBD2. The CDR3 covers 14 residues. Trimming took 2 bases from V and 6 from J; bases not matched to a gene: 8. The V gene's germline CDR1 is GTSNPN and CDR2 SVGIG (reference sequence). This CDR3 is CAWSPSGSSKTQYF. The CDR3 DNA sequence: TGTGCCTGGAGTCCCAGCGGGAGTAGCAAGACCCAGTACTTC.

The table lists this clonotype with many counts. The V call is TRBV7-2, the J call TRBJ2-7; 7 positions agree with TRBD2. CDR1 is SGHTA, CDR2 FQGNSA, per germline. With V trimmed by 4 bases and J by 3 bases, 21 bases remained unmatched. This CDR3 region has 19 residues. CDR3 amino acids: CASSSPWGTTIDHLYEQYF. The CDR3 bases are TGTGCCAGCAGCTCCCCGTGGGGGACTACAATTGATCATCTCTACGAGCAGTACTTC.

This clonotype was detected many times. V gene TRBV20-1 combines with J gene TRBJ2-5; 9 bases map to TRBD1. In germline, CDR1 is DFQATT, CDR2 SNEGSKA (reference sequence). There are 15 residues in the CDR3. The V segment lost 0 bases and the J segment 11 bases; nucleotides outside the gene matches: 13. CDR3 sequence: CSARDFKQGAIIQYF. CDR3 in DNA: TGCAGTGCTAGAGATTTTAAACAGGGGGCGATTATTCAGTACTTC.

This clonotype came up many times. The chain joins TRBV6-1 to TRBJ2-7; TRBD1 agrees at 12 bases. After removal of 5 bases from V and 5 bases from J, the junction contained 10 bases not matched to a gene. CDR3 length equals 16 residues. In germline, CDR1 is MNHNS, CDR2 SASEGT. The CDR3 nucleotides read TGTGCCAGCAGTTTACCTGGGGGACAGGGGGCCCACGAGCAGTACTTC. This gives the protein CASSLPGGQGAHEQYF.

V is TRBV12-3 or TRBV12-4 and J is TRBJ2-1; D is ambiguous. V was cut by 7 bases and J by 7 bases, with 5 bases left in between. The CDR3 has 10 amino acids. The DNA of the CDR3 is TGTGCCAGCATGGTAAATGAGCAGTTCTTC. Amino acid sequence: CASMVNEQFF.

This clonotype came up a few times. This chain uses TRBV6-2 or TRBV6-3 with TRBJ2-1; 11 nucleotides agree with TRBD2. J lost 13 bases, V lost 10 bases, and 6 bases had no gene match. Germline lookup yields CDR1 MNHEY and CDR2 SVGEGT. This CDR3 has 11 residues. The CDR3 DNA is TGTGCCACCTTCACTAGCGGGGGTCAGTTCTTC. It is translated as CATFTSGGQFF.

The chain links TRBV7-2 to TRBJ1-4, with D possibly matching TRBD1 (5 bases). CDR3 length equals 14 residues. V lost 5 bases to trimming and J lost 11 bases, with 18 bases between them. Germline V CDR1 and CDR2: SGHTA, FQGNSA. The CDR3 reads CASSQGASSGKLFF. The CDR3 region has the DNA TGTGCCAGCAGCCAAGGGGCCTCATCGGGGAAACTGTTTTTT.

This clonotype occurred a few times. The chain combines TRBV6-9 with TRBJ1-1; D is unclear. CDR3 length: 13 residues. V was clipped by 6 bases and J by 1 base, with 9 bases between them. From germline, CDR1 is MNHGY and CDR2 SVAAGI. The CDR3, as DNA: TGTGCCAGCAGCTATGTCTGGAACACTGAAGCTTTCTTT. Protein sequence: CASSYVWNTEAFF.

CDR3 residues: CASRGHQGNIQYF. CDR3 nucleotide sequence: TGTGCCAGCAGAGGCCACCAGGGGAACATTCAGTACTTC. The J gene is TRBJ2-4, the V gene TRBV27; TRBD1 might be the D (6 bases). V lost 6 bases to trimming and J lost 7 bases, with 13 bases between them. Germline values: CDR1 MNHEY, CDR2 SMNVEV (reference sequence). This CDR3 contains 13 residues.

The chain is built from TRBV27 and TRBJ2-5, with TRBD2 matching 9 bases. Germline CDR1 and CDR2: MNHEY and SMNVEV (reference sequence). The CDR3 runs to 15 residues. The V and J ends lost 5 bases and 5 bases, in that order; junction bases with no gene match: 9. CDR3 DNA sequence: TGTGCCAGCAGTGTAGTGCGGGAGGGTGGTGAGACCCAGTACTTC. This gives the protein CASSVVREGGETQYF.